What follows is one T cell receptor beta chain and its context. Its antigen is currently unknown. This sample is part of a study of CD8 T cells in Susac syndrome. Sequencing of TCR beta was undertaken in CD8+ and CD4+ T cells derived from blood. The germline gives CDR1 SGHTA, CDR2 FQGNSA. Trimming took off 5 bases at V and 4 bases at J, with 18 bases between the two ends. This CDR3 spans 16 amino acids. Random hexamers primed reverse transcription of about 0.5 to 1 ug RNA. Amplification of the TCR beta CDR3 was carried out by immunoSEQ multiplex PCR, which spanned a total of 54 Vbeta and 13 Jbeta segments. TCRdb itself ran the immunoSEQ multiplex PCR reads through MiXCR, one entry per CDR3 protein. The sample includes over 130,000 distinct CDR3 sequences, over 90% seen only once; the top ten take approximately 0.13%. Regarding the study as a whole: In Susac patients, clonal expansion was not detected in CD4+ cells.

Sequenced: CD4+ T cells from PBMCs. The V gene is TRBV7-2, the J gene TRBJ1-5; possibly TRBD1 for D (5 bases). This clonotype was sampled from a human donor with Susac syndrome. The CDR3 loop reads CASSPQAGGGNQPQHF. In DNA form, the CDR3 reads TGTGCCAGCAGCCCACAAGCGGGGGGAGGGAATCAGCCCCAGCATTTT. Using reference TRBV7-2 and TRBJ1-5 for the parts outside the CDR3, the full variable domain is GAGVSQSPSNKVTEKGKDVELRCDPISGHTALYWYRQSLGQGLEFLIYFQGNSAPDKSGLPSDRFSAERTGGSVSTLTIQRTQQEDSAVYLCASSPQAGGGNQPQHFGDGTRLSIL.